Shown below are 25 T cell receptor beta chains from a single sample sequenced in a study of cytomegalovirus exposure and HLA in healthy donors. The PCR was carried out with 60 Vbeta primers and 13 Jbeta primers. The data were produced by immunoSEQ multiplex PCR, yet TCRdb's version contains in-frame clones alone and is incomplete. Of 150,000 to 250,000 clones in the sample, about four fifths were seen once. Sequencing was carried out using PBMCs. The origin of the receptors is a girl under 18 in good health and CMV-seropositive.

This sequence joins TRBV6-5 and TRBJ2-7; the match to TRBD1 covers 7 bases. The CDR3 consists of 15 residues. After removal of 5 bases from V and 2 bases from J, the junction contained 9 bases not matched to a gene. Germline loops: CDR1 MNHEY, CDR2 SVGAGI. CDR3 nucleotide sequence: TGTGCCAGCAGTCGGGAACAGGGGCTTGCCTACGAGCAGTACTTC. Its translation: CASSREQGLAYEQYF.

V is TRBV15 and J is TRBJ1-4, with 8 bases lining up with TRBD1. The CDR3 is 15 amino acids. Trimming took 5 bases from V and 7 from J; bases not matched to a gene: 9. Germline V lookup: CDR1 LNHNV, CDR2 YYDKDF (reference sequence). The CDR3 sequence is CATSSRTGMLEKLFF. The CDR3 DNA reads TGTGCCACCAGCTCCCGGACAGGGATGCTTGAAAAACTGTTTTTT. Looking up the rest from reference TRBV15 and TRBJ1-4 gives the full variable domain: DAMVIQNPRYQVTQFGKPVTLSCSQTLNHNVMYWYQQKSSQAPKLLFHYYDKDFNNEADTPDNFQSRRPNTSFCFLDIRSPGLGDTAMYLCATSSRTGMLEKLFFGSGTQLSVL.

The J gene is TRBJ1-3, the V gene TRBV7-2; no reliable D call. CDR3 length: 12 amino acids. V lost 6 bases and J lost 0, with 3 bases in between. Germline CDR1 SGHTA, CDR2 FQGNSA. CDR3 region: CASSYSGNTIYF. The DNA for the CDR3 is TGTGCCAGCAGTTACTCTGGAAACACCATATATTTT.

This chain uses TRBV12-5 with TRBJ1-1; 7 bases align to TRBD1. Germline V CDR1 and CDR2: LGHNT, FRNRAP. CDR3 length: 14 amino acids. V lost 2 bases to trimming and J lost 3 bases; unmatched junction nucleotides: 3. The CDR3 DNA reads TGTGCTAGTGGTTTGACAGGGGACGACACTGAAGCTTTCTTT. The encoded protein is CASGLTGDDTEAFF.

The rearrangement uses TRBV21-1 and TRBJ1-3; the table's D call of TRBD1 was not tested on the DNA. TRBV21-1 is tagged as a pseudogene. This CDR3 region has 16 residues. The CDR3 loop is CASSKVGDRDGNTIYF. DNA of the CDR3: TGTGCCAGCAGCAAAGTGGGGGACAGGGACGGAAACACCATATATTTT.

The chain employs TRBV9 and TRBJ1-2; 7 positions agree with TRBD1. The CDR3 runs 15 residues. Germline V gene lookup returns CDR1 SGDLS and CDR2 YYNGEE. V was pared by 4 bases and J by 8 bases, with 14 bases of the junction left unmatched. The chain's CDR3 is CASSPAGTEVYGYTF. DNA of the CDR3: TGTGCCAGCAGCCCTGCGGGGACAGAGGTATACGGCTACACCTTC. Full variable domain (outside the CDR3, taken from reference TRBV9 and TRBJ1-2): DSGVTQTPKHLITATGQRVTLRCSPRSGDLSVYWYQQSLDQGLQFLIQYYNGEERAKGNILERFSAQQFPDLHSELNLSSLELGDSALYFCASSPAGTEVYGYTFGSGTRLTVV.

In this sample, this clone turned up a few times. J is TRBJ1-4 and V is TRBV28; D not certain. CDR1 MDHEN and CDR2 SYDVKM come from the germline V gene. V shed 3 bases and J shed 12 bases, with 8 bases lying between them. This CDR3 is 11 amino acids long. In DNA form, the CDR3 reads TGTGCCAGCAGTTTTGAAGGAGAACTGTTTTTT. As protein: CASSFEGELFF.

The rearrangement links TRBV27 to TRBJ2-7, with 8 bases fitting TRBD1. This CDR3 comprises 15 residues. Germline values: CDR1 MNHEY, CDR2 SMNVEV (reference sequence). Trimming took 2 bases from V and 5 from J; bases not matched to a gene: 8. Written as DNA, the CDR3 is TGTGCCAGCAGTTTAGAAGGCAGGGGGCGCGACGAGCAGTACTTC. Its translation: CASSLEGRGRDEQYF.

The CDR3 protein is CASSQYLTGGGYTF. DNA of the CDR3: TGTGCCAGCAGCCAATATTTGACAGGCGGTGGCTACACCTTC. The rearrangement links TRBV14 to TRBJ1-2, with a tentative D call TRBD1 (6 bases). CDR3 length: 14 amino acids. The germline V gene has CDR1 SGHDN and CDR2 FVKESK. V was clipped by 2 bases and J by 7 bases, with 14 bases between them.

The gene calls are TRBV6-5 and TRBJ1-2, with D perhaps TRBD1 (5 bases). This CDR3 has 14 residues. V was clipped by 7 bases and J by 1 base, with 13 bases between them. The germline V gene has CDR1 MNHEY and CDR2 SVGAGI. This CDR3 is CASTQGRLNYGYTF. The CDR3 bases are TGTGCCAGCACCCAGGGCCGACTTAACTATGGCTACACCTTC.

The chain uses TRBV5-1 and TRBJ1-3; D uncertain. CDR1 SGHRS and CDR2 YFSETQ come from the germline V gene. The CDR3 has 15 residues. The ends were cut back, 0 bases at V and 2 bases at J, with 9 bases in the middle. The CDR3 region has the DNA TGCGCCAGCAGCTTGGAACCCCGGGCTGGAAACACCATATATTTT. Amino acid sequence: CASSLEPRAGNTIYF.

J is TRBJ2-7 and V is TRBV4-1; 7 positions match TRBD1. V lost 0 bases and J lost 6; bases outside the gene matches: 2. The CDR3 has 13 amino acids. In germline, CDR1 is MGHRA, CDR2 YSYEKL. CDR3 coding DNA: TGCGCCAGCAGCCAAGATAGGGGGCTCGAGCAGTACTTC. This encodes CASSQDRGLEQYF.

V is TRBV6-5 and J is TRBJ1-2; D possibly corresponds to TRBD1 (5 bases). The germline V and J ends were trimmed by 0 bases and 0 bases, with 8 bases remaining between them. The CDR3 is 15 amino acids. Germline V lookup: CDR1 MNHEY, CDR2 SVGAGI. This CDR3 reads CASSYSDTSNYGYTF. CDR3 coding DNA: TGTGCCAGCAGTTACTCGGACACTTCTAACTATGGCTACACCTTC.

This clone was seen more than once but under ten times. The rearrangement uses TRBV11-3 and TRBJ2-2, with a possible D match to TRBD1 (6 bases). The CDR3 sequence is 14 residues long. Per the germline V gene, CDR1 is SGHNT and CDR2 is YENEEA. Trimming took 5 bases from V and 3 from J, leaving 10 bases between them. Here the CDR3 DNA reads TGTGCCAGCAGCGTACAGGGCTACACCGGGGAGCTGTTTTTT. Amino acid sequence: CASSVQGYTGELFF.

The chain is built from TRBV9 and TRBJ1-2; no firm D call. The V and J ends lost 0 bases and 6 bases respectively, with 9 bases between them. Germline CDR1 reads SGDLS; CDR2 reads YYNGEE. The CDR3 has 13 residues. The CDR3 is CASSVEHFDGYTF. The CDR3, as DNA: TGTGCCAGCAGCGTAGAGCACTTCGATGGCTACACCTTC.

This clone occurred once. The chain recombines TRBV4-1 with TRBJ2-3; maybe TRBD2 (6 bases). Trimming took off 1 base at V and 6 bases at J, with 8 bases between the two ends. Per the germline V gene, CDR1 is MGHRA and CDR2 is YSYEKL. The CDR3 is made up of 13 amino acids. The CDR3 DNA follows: TGCGCCAGCAGCCAAGGGAGGGAGGATACGCAGTATTTT. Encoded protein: CASSQGREDTQYF.

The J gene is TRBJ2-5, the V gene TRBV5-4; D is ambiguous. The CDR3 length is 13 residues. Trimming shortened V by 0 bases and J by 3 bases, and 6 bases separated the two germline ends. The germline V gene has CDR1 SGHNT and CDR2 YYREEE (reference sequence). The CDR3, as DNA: TGTGCCAGCAGCTTGGTACGGGAAGAGACCCAGTACTTC. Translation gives CASSLVREETQYF.

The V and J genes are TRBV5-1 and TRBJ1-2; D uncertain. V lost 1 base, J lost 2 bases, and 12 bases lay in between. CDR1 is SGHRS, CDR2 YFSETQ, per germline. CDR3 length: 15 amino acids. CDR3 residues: CASSLSLGANYGYTF. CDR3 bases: TGCGCCAGCAGCTTGTCCCTCGGAGCCAACTATGGCTACACCTTC.

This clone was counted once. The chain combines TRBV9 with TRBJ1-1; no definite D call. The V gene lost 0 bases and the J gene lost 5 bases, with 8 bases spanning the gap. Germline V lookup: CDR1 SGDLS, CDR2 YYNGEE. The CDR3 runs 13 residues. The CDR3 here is CASSVDLRTEAFF. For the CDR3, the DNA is TGTGCCAGCAGCGTAGACCTCAGAACTGAAGCTTTCTTT.

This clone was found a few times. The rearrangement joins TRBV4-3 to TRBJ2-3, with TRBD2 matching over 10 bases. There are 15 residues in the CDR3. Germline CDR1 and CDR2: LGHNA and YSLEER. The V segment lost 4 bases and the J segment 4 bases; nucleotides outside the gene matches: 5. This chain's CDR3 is CASSRERGGADTQYF. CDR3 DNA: TGCGCCAGCAGCCGGGAGCGGGGGGGGGCAGATACGCAGTATTTT.

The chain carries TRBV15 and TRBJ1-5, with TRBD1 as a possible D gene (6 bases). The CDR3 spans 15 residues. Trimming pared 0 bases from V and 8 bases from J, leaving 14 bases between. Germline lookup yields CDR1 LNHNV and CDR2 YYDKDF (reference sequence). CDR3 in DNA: TGTGCCACCAGCAGAGATTCCCAGGGGAGTGAGCCCCAGCATTTT. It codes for CATSRDSQGSEPQHF.

The CDR3 region is CASSLTGGGYNEQFF. The CDR3 DNA reads TGTGCCAGCAGCTTGACAGGGGGGGGGTACAATGAGCAGTTCTTC. This chain joins TRBV5-6 and TRBJ2-1; tentative D call: TRBD1 (8 bases). Trimming left V 1 base short and J 4 bases short, with 12 bases between. Germline assignment: CDR1 SGHDT and CDR2 YYEEEE. CDR3 size: 15 residues.

As DNA, the CDR3 is TGTGCCAGCAGTTTTAGCGGGGGGGCCTCCGGGGAGCTGTTTTTT. As protein: CASSFSGGASGELFF. The V call is TRBV2, the J call TRBJ2-2, with TRBD2 matching 11 bases. CDR1 and CDR2 (germline): SNHLY, FYNNEI. The V gene end was trimmed by 5 bases and the J gene end by 6 bases; junction bases not matched to a gene: 5. This CDR3 is built from 15 residues.

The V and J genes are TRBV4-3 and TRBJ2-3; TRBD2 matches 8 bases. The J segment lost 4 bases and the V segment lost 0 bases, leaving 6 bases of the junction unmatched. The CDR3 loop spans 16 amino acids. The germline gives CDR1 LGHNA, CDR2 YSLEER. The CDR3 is CASSQDRGGAPDTQYF. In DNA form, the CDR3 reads TGCGCCAGCAGCCAAGATCGGGGGGGGGCCCCAGATACGCAGTATTTT.

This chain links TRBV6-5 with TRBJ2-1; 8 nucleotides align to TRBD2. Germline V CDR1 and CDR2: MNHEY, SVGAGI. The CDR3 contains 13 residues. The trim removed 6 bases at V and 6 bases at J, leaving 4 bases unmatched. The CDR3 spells CASRVAGLNEQFF. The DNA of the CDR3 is TGTGCCAGCAGAGTAGCGGGGCTCAATGAGCAGTTCTTC.